These 15 T cell receptor beta chains came from one sample sequenced in a study of T cell repertoires in cytomegalovirus infection. TCRdb passed the reads through MiXCR, listing each CDR3 protein once. This table has about 140,000 distinct CDR3 sequences, 5% to 6.5% appearing once. Sequencing input: PBMCs. Every receptor here comes from a human donor in good health (CMV status not recorded). Some clones in this sample may be carry-over from other donors' samples.

This clonotype showed up many times. This chain uses TRBV11-2 with TRBJ1-1, with TRBD1 matching 9 bases. V lost 5 bases and J lost 5; bases outside the gene matches: 3. The CDR3 is 13 amino acids. Germline CDR1 SGHAT, CDR2 FQNNGV. The CDR3 spells CASSRQGGTEAFF. In nucleotides, the CDR3 is TGTGCCAGCAGCCGACAGGGGGGGACTGAAGCTTTCTTT.

The J gene is TRBJ1-5, the V gene TRBV3-1; D perhaps matches TRBD1 (6 bases). V was clipped by 2 bases and J by 9 bases, with 17 bases between them. Germline CDR1 and CDR2: LGHDT and YNNKEL (reference sequence). The CDR3 is made up of 15 amino acids. CDR3 sequence reads: CASSQNVAGEAPQHF. The CDR3, as DNA: TGTGCCAGCAGCCAAAATGTGGCAGGGGAAGCGCCCCAGCATTTT.

This clonotype was seen more than once but under ten times. The rearrangement links TRBV6-2 or TRBV6-3 to TRBJ2-2; possibly TRBD1 for D (6 bases). The CDR3 has 15 residues. V lost 6 bases, J lost 1 base, and 12 bases lay in between. Germline CDR1 reads MNHEY; CDR2 reads SVGEGT. The CDR3: CASSPLDRNTGELFF. The DNA for the CDR3 is TGTGCCAGCAGCCCTTTGGACAGGAACACCGGGGAGCTGTTTTTT.

The CDR3, as DNA: TGTGCCAGCAGTCAGGGGGGGGGAAGGGCGCAGCCCCAGCATTTT. Amino acids: CASSQGGGRAQPQHF. V gene TRBV2 combines with J gene TRBJ1-5; 7 bases line up with TRBD1. The CDR3 is 15 residues long. The V segment lost 5 bases and the J segment 7 bases; nucleotides outside the gene matches: 11. Germline V gives CDR1 SNHLY, CDR2 FYNNEI. The full variable domain, its missing parts supplied by reference TRBV2 and TRBJ1-5, is EPEVTQTPSHQVTQMGQEVILRCVPISNHLYFYWYRQILGQKVEFLVSFYNNEISEKSEIFDDQFSVERPDGSNFTLKIRSTKLEDSAMYFCASSQGGGRAQPQHFGDGTRLSIL.

V usage is TRBV11-2 and J usage is TRBJ1-1; a weak D match, TRBD1 (6 bases). The germline V gene encodes CDR1 SGHAT and CDR2 FQNNGV. V was clipped by 7 bases and J by 1 base, with 16 bases between them. CDR3 length equals 15 residues. As DNA, the CDR3 is TGTGCCAGCAAAACCGGGGGGCTGGGGAACACTGAAGCTTTCTTT. Its protein is CASKTGGLGNTEAFF.

This clonotype has a count of ten or more. This chain connects TRBV14 to TRBJ1-1; D remains unclear. V lost 0 bases, J lost 11 bases, and 10 bases lay in between. This CDR3 has 12 amino acids. CDR1 is SGHDN and CDR2 is FVKESK in the germline V gene. This CDR3 reads CASSQDVFRAFF. CDR3 coding DNA: TGTGCCAGCAGCCAAGATGTGTTTCGGGCTTTCTTT.

This clonotype came up many times. This chain links TRBV2 with TRBJ2-7; D may be TRBD1 (5 bases). The CDR3 covers 14 residues. The V and J ends lost 3 bases and 1 base respectively, with 10 bases between them. Germline-derived CDR1 and CDR2 are SNHLY and FYNNEI. The CDR3, as DNA: TGTGCCAGCAGTGAGGGTAAGGGGTCCTACGAGCAGTACTTC. As protein: CASSEGKGSYEQYF.

This clonotype was seen at least ten times. The chain uses TRBV6-1 and TRBJ1-2; D unresolved. The ends were cut back, 6 bases at V and 3 bases at J, with 17 bases in the middle. CDR3 length: 15 residues. CDR1 is MNHNS and CDR2 is SASEGT in the germline V gene. The CDR3 is CASSSRGVGYYGYTF. The CDR3 coding sequence is TGTGCCAGCAGCTCTCGAGGAGTAGGGTACTATGGCTACACCTTC.

The gene calls are TRBV20-1 and TRBJ2-1, with TRBD2 identical over 9 bases. Per the germline V gene, CDR1 is DFQATT and CDR2 is SNEGSKA (reference sequence). Trimming at V came to 5 bases and at J to 5 bases, leaving 19 bases not matched to a gene. This CDR3 spans 18 amino acids. The CDR3 sequence is CSAPLVRGGLQRHNEQFF. In nucleotides, the CDR3 is TGCAGTGCTCCTTTGGTGCGGGGGGGCCTCCAACGACACAATGAGCAGTTCTTC.

A word on this clonotype: This may be a read error: a much more frequent sequence differs by one nucleotide. CDR3 amino acids: CASSTSILCTEAFF. CDR3 DNA: TGTGCCAGTAGCACCAGTATCTTGTGCACTGAAGCTTTCTTT. The chain recombines TRBV19 with TRBJ1-1; D gene unclear. The ends were cut back, 6 bases at V and 4 bases at J, with 15 bases in the middle. The CDR3 loop spans 14 amino acids. Germline loops: CDR1 LNHDA, CDR2 SQIVND (reference sequence). The whole variable domain, remainder taken from reference TRBV19 and TRBJ1-1, is DGGITQSPKYLFRKEGQNVTLSCEQNLNHDAMYWYRQDPGQGLRLIYYSQIVNDFQKGDIAEGYSVSREKKESFPLTVTSAQKNPTAFYLCASSTSILCTEAFFGQGTRLTVV.

The CDR3 region is CAWMVGPETQYF. The DNA of the CDR3 is TGTGCCTGGATGGTAGGGCCCGAGACCCAGTACTTC. This chain connects TRBV30 to TRBJ2-5, with no clear D. The V end lost 4 bases, the J end lost 5 bases, and 11 bases lay between the germline ends. The CDR3 loop spans 12 amino acids. In germline, CDR1 is GTSNPN, CDR2 SVGIG (reference sequence).

This clonotype was detected ten times or more. The chain links TRBV6-6 to TRBJ2-2; 9 bases match TRBD1. CDR3 length: 14 residues. Germline trimming cut 6 bases from V and 1 base from J; bases unmatched to any gene: 0. Germline CDR1 MNHNY, CDR2 SVGAGI (reference sequence). The CDR3 region is CASRGQGNTGELFF. CDR3 nucleotide sequence: TGTGCCAGCAGGGGACAGGGGAACACCGGGGAGCTGTTTTTT.

This clonotype was seen ten or more times. The V call is TRBV10-1, the J call TRBJ2-3; tentatively, D is TRBD1 (6 bases). V shed 0 bases and J shed 2 bases, with 9 bases lying between them. The germline V gene has CDR1 WNHNN and CDR2 SYGVQD (reference sequence). The CDR3 is 15 amino acids. CDR3 protein: CASSESGHSTDTQYF. The CDR3 DNA follows: TGCGCCAGCAGTGAGTCGGGACACTCCACAGATACGCAGTATTTT.

The CDR3 coding sequence is TGTGCCAGCTTCGGGGGCGGATGGTCTGGGGCCAACGTCCTGACTTTC. Translated: CASFGGGWSGANVLTF. The V call is TRBV28, the J call TRBJ2-6; either TRBD1 or TRBD2 may fit D (6 bases each). Per the germline V gene, CDR1 is MDHEN and CDR2 is SYDVKM. V was pared by 8 bases and J by 1 base, with 15 bases between. The CDR3 runs to 16 residues.

This clonotype came up many times. This chain links TRBV28 with TRBJ2-5; D uncertain. This CDR3 comprises 16 residues. Deletions cut 3 bases from V and 5 bases from J, with 19 bases between. Germline CDR1 reads MDHEN; CDR2 reads SYDVKM. Written as DNA, the CDR3 is TGTGCCAGCAGTTTGATTTGGCTTGGGGTATCCGAGACCCAGTACTTC. Translation gives CASSLIWLGVSETQYF.